Presented here are 19 T cell receptor beta chains from one specimen sequenced in a study of cytomegalovirus exposure and HLA in healthy donors (TCRdb year 2017). The library came from the immunoSEQ multiplex PCR assay. For the multiplex PCR, a mixture combining 60 forward primers for TCR Vbeta segments and 13 reverse primers for TCR Jbeta segments was used. TCRdb mirrors the immuneACCESS table, restricted to in-frame sequences. Some clones are absent from its copies; in checked studies, under half trace to an unresolved V gene, and the reason for the others is unknown. The sample yields about 140,000 clones; roughly 77% were counted once. The leading ten clones occupy over 2% of the sample. Material: PBMCs. These receptors were collected from a man younger than 40 in good health and CMV-seronegative.

The chain uses TRBV5-1 and TRBJ1-1; D unresolved. This CDR3 region has 14 residues. Germline V gene lookup returns CDR1 SGHRS and CDR2 YFSETQ. V was trimmed by 0 bases and J by 4 bases, leaving 10 bases between them. CDR3 in DNA: TGCGCCAGCAGCTTGGTGGAGGTCGGCACTGAAGCTTTCTTT. Amino acid sequence: CASSLVEVGTEAFF.

This clone was observed a handful of times. The chain joins TRBV6-5 to TRBJ1-1; D perhaps matches TRBD1 (5 bases). The V end was cut by 6 bases, the J end by 1 base, with 9 bases between. This CDR3 contains 13 residues. The germline V gene encodes CDR1 MNHEY and CDR2 SVGAGI. CDR3 loop: CASRNQGNTEAFF. CDR3 nucleotides: TGTGCCAGCAGAAATCAGGGGAACACTGAAGCTTTCTTT.

The genes are TRBV28 and TRBJ1-5; D not resolved. Germline CDR1 and CDR2: MDHEN and SYDVKM. V shed 7 bases and J shed 1 base, with 5 bases lying between them. There are 12 residues in the CDR3. The DNA of the CDR3 is TGTGCCAGCAACCGGAGCAATCAGCCCCAGCATTTT. It yields the protein CASNRSNQPQHF.

The genes are TRBV5-1 and TRBJ2-3, with a weak D call TRBD2 (6 bases). CDR1 and CDR2 (germline): SGHRS, YFSETQ. The CDR3 spans 16 residues. The V end lost 0 bases, the J end lost 0 bases, and 11 bases lay between the germline ends. For the CDR3, the DNA is TGCGCCAGCAGCTTGGTTGGGGGGACTAGCACAGATACGCAGTATTTT. As protein: CASSLVGGTSTDTQYF.

The chain links TRBV5-4 to TRBJ1-2; 7 bases fit TRBD1. Trimming at V came to 0 bases and at J to 4 bases, leaving 3 bases not matched to a gene. CDR3 size: 14 residues. Germline lookup yields CDR1 SGHNT and CDR2 YYREEE (reference sequence). The CDR3 nucleotides are TGTGCCAGCAGCTTGGGGCGGACAGGCTATGGCTACACCTTC. It specifies CASSLGRTGYGYTF.

V usage is TRBV29-1 and J usage is TRBJ2-2, with 9 bases matching TRBD1. Trimming cost V 4 bases and J 0 bases; bases outside gene matches: 3. CDR1 is SQVTM and CDR2 is ANQGSEA in the germline V gene. The CDR3 totals 15 residues. The CDR3 sequence is CSVGDRAANTGELFF. DNA for the CDR3: TGCAGCGTTGGGGACAGGGCCGCGAACACCGGGGAGCTGTTTTTT.

The chain uses TRBV5-4 and TRBJ2-1, with a possible D match to TRBD2 (5 bases). Germline-derived CDR1 and CDR2 are SGHNT and YYREEE (reference sequence). This CDR3 contains 18 residues. Trimming pared 5 bases from V and 9 bases from J, leaving 30 bases between. CDR3 protein: CASSWLLNSGIRGGEQFF. The CDR3 DNA is TGTGCCAGCAGTTGGCTCTTAAATTCCGGGATTCGAGGAGGTGAGCAGTTCTTC.

CDR3 in amino acids: CASSEGGGQPQHF. Written as DNA, the CDR3 is TGTGCCAGCAGTGAAGGGGGGGGGCAGCCCCAGCATTTT. The chain has TRBV6-1 and TRBJ1-5, with D possibly matching TRBD1 (5 bases). CDR1 MNHNS and CDR2 SASEGT come from the germline V gene. Deletions cut 1 base from V and 7 bases from J, with 8 bases between. The CDR3 covers 13 residues.

The chain carries TRBV11-2 and TRBJ1-2; 9 nucleotides agree with TRBD1. Germline-derived CDR1 and CDR2 are SGHAT and FQNNGV. CDR3 size: 15 residues. J was trimmed by 3 bases and V by 6 bases; bases with no gene match: 8. The CDR3 DNA is TGTGCCAGCAGATCCCCGGACAGGGGCTACTATGGCTACACCTTC. As protein: CASRSPDRGYYGYTF.

The chain combines TRBV7-6 with TRBJ2-7; 7 bases match TRBD2. V shed 5 bases, J shed 8 bases, and the junction held 9 bases outside the gene matches. This CDR3 contains 13 residues. Germline V gives CDR1 SGHVS, CDR2 FNYEAQ. In DNA form, the CDR3 reads TGTGCCAGCAGCCCGCCCCCCAGCGGGAAGCAGTACTTC. Translation gives CASSPPPSGKQYF.

The rearrangement uses TRBV29-1 and TRBJ2-2; D might be TRBD1 (6 bases). Between the trimmed V and J ends, which lost 6 bases and 1 base, there was a span of 15 bases. The germline gives CDR1 SQVTM, CDR2 ANQGSEA. The length of the CDR3 is 15 residues. CDR3 in amino acids: CSVGRGRLNTGELFF. CDR3 bases: TGCAGCGTGGGCAGGGGCCGACTGAACACCGGGGAGCTGTTTTTT.

V usage is TRBV6-6 and J usage is TRBJ2-7; the D gene is possibly TRBD1 (5 bases). The CDR3 is 13 amino acids. Trimming stripped 1 base from V and 9 bases from J, with 13 bases between. The germline V gene has CDR1 MNHNY and CDR2 SVGAGI (reference sequence). Here the CDR3 reads CASSYLVRERQYF. CDR3 nucleotides: TGTGCCAGCAGTTACTTGGTCAGGGAAAGGCAGTACTTC.

The chain links TRBV6-1 to TRBJ2-7, with 8 bases fitting TRBD1. Trimming took 10 bases from V and 5 from J; bases not matched to a gene: 16. Per germline, CDR1 MNHNS and CDR2 SASEGT. This CDR3 region has 15 residues. The CDR3 here is CATQHFAGGLNEQYF. CDR3 in DNA: TGTGCCACCCAGCACTTTGCAGGGGGCTTAAACGAGCAGTACTTC.

The CDR3 coding sequence is TGTGCCAGCAGCGGCGGGGACTCCTACGAGCAGTACTTC. This codes for CASSGGDSYEQYF. V is TRBV27 and J is TRBJ2-7; D may be TRBD2 (6 bases). Trimming stripped 6 bases from V and 0 bases from J, with 9 bases between. CDR1 and CDR2 (germline): MNHEY, SMNVEV (reference sequence). The CDR3 length is 13 residues.

A few counts support this clone. The chain combines TRBV6-1 with TRBJ1-1; D remains ambiguous. The germline gives CDR1 MNHNS, CDR2 SASEGT. V was pared by 1 base and J by 2 bases, with 5 bases between. The CDR3 contains 13 residues. The CDR3 protein is CASSEVSNTEAFF. DNA for the CDR3: TGTGCCAGCAGTGAAGTCAGTAACACTGAAGCTTTCTTT.

This clone was observed a handful of times. The V gene is TRBV6-4, the J gene TRBJ2-1; 8 bases are a match to TRBD2. This CDR3 is 15 amino acids long. V trimming: 6 bases; J trimming: 2 bases; junction bases outside the gene matches: 6. Germline loops: CDR1 MRHNA, CDR2 SNTAGT. DNA of the CDR3: TGTGCCAGCAGCGCCTTGCGGGGGGCCTACAATGAGCAGTTCTTC. It is translated as CASSALRGAYNEQFF.

This chain joins TRBV28 and TRBJ2-5; TRBD2 aligns across 13 bases. The germline gives CDR1 MDHEN, CDR2 SYDVKM. Germline trimming cut 0 bases from V and 1 base from J; bases unmatched to any gene: 2. The CDR3 loop spans 17 amino acids. CDR3 residues: CASSLWGLAGSQETQYF. In nucleotides, the CDR3 is TGTGCCAGCAGTTTATGGGGACTAGCGGGAAGCCAAGAGACCCAGTACTTC.

A single count supports this clone. V is TRBV7-8 and J is TRBJ2-7; the D is unclear. This CDR3 contains 13 residues. The V and J ends lost 5 bases and 2 bases respectively, with 10 bases between them. Germline V lookup: CDR1 SGHVS, CDR2 FQNEAQ. In DNA, the CDR3 is TGTGCCAGCAGCCAAACAGAGACCTACGAGCAGTACTTC. It specifies CASSQTETYEQYF.

This chain uses TRBV5-4 with TRBJ2-7, with 9 bases matching TRBD1. V was clipped by 4 bases and J by 2 bases; unmatched bases: 4. The CDR3 is 14 residues long. Germline CDR1 reads SGHNT; CDR2 reads YYREEE (reference sequence). CDR3: CASSLGQGPYEQYF. CDR3 DNA sequence: TGTGCCAGCAGCCTGGGACAGGGCCCCTACGAGCAGTACTTC.